This TCR beta chain was identified during a study of monozygotic twins with inflammatory bowel disease. Study conclusions and caveats: No detectable difference in repertoire similarity separated concordant from discordant twins, possibly as a result of limited power.

As regards this clonotype: What it recognizes is unknown.

The CDR3 length is 14 residues. Per the germline V gene, CDR1 is LGHNA and CDR2 is YSLEER. TCRdb reanalyzed the 5' RACE reads and collapses them to one entry per CDR3 protein, without DNA. The sample has around 450,000 distinct CDR3 sequences, and its top ten clones hold 2% to 2.5%. The chain combines TRBV4-3 with TRBJ2-7; TCRdb's D gene call, TRBD1, goes unchecked for lack of DNA. Specimen: blood. The clonotype originates from a human donor with ulcerative colitis or Crohn's disease, or a healthy co-twin of an affected twin (not recorded which). The CDR3 loop reads CASSQEGTGREQYF.